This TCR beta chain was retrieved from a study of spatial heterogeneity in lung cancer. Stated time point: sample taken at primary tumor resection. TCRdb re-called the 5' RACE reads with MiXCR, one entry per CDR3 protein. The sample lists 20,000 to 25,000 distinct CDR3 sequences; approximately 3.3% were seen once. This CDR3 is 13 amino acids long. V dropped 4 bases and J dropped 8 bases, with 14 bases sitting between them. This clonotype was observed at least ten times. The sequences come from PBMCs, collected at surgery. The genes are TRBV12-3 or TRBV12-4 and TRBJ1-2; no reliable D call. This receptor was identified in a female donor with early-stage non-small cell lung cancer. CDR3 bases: TGTGCCAGCAGTTCGGGCCTCCTGGTCGGCTACACCTTC. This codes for CASSSGLLVGYTF.